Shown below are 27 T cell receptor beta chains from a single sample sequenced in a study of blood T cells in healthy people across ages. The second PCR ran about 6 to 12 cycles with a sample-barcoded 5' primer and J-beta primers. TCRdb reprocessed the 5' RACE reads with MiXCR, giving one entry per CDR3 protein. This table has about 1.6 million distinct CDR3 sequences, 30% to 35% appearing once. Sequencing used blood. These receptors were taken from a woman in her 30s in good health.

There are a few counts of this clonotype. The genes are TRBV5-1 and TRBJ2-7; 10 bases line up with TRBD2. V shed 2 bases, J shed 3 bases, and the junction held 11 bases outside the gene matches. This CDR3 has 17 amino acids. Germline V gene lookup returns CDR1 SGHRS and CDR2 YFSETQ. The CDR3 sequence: CASSLIGLAVEGYEQYF. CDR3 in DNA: TGCGCCAGCAGCTTAATAGGACTAGCGGTGGAGGGCTACGAGCAGTACTTC.

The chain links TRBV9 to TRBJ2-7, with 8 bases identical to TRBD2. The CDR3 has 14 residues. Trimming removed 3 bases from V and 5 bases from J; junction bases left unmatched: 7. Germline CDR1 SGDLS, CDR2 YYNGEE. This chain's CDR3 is CASSAGGPRDEQYF. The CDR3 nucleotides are TGTGCCAGCAGCGCGGGAGGGCCTAGGGACGAGCAGTACTTC.

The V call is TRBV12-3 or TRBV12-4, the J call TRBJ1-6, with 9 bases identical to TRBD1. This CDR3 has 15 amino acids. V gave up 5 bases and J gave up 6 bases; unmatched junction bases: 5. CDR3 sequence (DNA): TGTGCCAGCAGTCAGACAGGGGGAGGTAATTCACCCCTCCACTTT. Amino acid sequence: CASSQTGGGNSPLHF.

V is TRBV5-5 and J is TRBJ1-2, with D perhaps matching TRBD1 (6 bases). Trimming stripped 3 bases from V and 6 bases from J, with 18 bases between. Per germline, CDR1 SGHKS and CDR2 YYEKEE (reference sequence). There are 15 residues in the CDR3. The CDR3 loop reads CASSSHDRDIDGYTF. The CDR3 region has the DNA TGTGCCAGCAGCTCGCACGACCGGGACATCGATGGCTACACCTTC.

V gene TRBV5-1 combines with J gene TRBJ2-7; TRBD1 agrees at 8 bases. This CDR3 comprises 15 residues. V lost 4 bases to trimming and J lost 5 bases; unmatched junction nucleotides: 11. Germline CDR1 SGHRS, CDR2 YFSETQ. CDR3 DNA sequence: TGCGCCAGCAGCATGGGACAGGTCTCTGCCCACGAGCAGTACTTC. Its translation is CASSMGQVSAHEQYF.

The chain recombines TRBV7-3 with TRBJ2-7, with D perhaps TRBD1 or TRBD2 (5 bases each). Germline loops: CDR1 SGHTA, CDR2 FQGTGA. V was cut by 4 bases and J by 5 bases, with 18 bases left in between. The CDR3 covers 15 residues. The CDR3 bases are TGTGCCAGCAGCTCCACCGGGTCCAAGGGACACGAGCAGTACTTC. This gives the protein CASSSTGSKGHEQYF.

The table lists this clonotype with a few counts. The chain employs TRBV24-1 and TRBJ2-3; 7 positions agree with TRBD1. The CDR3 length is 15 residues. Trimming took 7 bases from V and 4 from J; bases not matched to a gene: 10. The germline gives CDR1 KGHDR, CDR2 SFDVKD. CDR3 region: CATSNRQGNSDTQYF. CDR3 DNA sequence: TGTGCCACCAGCAACAGACAGGGTAACTCAGATACGCAGTATTTT.

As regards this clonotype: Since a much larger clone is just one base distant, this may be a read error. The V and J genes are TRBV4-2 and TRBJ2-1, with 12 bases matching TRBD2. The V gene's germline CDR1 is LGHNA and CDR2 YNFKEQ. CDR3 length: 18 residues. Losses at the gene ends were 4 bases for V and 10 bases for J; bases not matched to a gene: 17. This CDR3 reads CASSPVSYRTSGNYEQFF. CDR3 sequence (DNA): TGTGCCAGCAGCCCTGTTTCCTATAGGACTAGCGGGAACTACGAGCAGTTCTTC.

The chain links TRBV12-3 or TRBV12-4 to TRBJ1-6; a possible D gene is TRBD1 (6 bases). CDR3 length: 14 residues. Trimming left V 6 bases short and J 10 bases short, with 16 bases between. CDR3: CASSRPPGGSPLHF. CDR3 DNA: TGTGCCAGCAGCCGGCCCCCGGGGGGCTCACCCCTCCACTTT.

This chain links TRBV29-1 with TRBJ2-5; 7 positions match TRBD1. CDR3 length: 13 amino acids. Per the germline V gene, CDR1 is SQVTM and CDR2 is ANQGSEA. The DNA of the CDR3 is TGCATCGTGACGAAGGGGGCGCGGGAGACCCAGTACTTC. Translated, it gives CIVTKGARETQYF. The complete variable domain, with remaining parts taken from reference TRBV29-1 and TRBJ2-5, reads SAVISQKPSRDICQRGTSLTIQCQVDSQVTMMFWYRQQPGQSLTLIATANQGSEATYESGFVIDKFPISRPNLTFSTLTVSNMSPEDSSIYLCIVTKGARETQYFGPGTRLLVL.

This CDR3 reads CATLNGRDTQYF. CDR3 coding DNA: TGTGCCACCCTCAACGGGCGCGATACGCAGTATTTT. The chain links TRBV27 to TRBJ2-3; the D is unclear. CDR1 is MNHEY, CDR2 SMNVEV, per germline (reference sequence). CDR3 length equals 12 residues. The ends were cut back, 10 bases at V and 6 bases at J, with 14 bases in the middle.

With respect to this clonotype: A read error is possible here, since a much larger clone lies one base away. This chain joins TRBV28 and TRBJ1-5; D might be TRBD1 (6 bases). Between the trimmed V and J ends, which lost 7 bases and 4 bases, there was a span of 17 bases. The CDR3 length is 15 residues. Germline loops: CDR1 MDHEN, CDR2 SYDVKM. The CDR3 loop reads CASKGGGSRNQPQHF. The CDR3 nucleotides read TGTGCCAGCAAGGGAGGGGGGAGTCGGAATCAGCCCCAGCATTTT.

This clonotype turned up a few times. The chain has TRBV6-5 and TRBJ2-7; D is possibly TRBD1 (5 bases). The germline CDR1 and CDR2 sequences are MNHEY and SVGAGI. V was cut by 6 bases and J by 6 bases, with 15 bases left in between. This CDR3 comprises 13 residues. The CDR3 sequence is CASRYQGSGEQYF. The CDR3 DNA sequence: TGTGCCAGCAGATATCAGGGAAGTGGCGAGCAGTACTTC.

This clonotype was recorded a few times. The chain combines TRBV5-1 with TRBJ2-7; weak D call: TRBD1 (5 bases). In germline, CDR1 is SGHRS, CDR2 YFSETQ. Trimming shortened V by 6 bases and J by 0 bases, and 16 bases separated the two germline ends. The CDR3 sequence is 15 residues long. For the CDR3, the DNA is TGCGCCAGCACCCAGGAAGGGCAGGGCTCCTACGAGCAGTACTTC. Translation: CASTQEGQGSYEQYF.

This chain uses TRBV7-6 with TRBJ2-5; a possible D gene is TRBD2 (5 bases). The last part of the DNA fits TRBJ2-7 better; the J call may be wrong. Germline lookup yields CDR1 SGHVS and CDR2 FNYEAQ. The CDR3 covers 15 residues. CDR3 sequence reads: CASSPRGAGKYEQYF. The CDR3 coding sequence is TGTGCCAGCAGCCCCCGGGGAGCCGGGAAGTACGAGCAGTACTTC.

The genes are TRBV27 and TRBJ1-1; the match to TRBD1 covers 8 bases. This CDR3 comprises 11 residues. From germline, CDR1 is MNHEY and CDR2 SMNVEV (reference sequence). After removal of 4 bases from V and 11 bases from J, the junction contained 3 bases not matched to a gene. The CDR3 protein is CASSSTGDAFF. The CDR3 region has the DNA TGTGCCAGCAGTTCGACAGGGGATGCTTTCTTT.

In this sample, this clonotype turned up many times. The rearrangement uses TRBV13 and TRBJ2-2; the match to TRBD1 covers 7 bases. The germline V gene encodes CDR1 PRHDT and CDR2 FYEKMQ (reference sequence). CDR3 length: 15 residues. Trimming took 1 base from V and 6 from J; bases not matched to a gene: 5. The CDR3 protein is CASSLEGQKAGELFF. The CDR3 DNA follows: TGTGCCAGCAGCTTAGAGGGACAGAAGGCCGGGGAGCTGTTTTTT.

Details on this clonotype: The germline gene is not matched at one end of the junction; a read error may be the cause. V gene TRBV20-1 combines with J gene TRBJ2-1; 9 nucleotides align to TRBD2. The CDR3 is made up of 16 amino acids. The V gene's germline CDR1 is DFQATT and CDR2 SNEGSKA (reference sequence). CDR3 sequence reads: CSAYLSSGASYNKQFF. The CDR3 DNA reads TGCAGTGCTTACCTTTCTAGCGGGGCTTCCTACAATAAGCAGTTCTTC.

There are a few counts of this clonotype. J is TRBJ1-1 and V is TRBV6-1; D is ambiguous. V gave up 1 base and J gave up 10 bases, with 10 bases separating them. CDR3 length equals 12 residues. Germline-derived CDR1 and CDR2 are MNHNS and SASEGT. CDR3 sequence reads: CASSEGGLGAFF. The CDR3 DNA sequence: TGTGCCAGCAGTGAAGGAGGGCTGGGAGCTTTCTTT.

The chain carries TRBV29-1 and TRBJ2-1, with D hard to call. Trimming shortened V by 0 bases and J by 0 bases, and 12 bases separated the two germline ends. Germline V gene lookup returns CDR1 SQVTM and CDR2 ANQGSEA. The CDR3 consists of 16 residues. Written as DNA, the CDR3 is TGCAGCGTTGAAGATTTCTCACCGAGCTCCTACAATGAGCAGTTCTTC. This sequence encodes CSVEDFSPSSYNEQFF.

The CDR3 protein is CASSHSDLETDTQYF. The DNA for the CDR3 is TGTGCCAGCAGCCACTCCGACTTAGAGACAGATACGCAGTATTTT. The chain uses TRBV5-5 and TRBJ2-3; unclear D gene. This CDR3 contains 15 residues. V was clipped by 4 bases and J by 3 bases, with 15 bases between them. Per the germline V gene, CDR1 is SGHKS and CDR2 is YYEKEE (reference sequence).

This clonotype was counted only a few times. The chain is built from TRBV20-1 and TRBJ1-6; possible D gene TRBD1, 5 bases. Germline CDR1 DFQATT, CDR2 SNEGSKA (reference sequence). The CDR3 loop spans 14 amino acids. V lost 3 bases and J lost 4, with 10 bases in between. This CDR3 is CSARTTGYNSPLHF. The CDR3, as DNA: TGCAGTGCTAGGACCACAGGTTATAATTCACCCCTCCACTTT.

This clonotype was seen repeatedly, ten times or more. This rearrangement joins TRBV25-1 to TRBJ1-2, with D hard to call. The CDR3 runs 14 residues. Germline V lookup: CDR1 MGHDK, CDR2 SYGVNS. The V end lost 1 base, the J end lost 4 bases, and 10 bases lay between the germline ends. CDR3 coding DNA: TGTGCCAGCAGTGAATCTCGAGGGAGCTATGGCTACACCTTC. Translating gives CASSESRGSYGYTF.

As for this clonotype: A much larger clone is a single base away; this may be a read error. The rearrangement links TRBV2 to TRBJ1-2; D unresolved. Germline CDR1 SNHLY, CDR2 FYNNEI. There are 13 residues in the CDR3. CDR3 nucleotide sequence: TGTGCCAGCACCAACGCCGCACCCTATGGCCACACCTTC. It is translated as CASTNAAPYGHTF.

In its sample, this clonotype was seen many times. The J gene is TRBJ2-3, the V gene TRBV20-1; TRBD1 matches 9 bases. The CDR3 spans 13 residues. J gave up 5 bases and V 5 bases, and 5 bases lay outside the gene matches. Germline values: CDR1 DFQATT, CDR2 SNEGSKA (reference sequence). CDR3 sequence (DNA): TGCAGTGCTGAGGACAGGGGAGTAGATACGCAGTATTTT. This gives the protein CSAEDRGVDTQYF.

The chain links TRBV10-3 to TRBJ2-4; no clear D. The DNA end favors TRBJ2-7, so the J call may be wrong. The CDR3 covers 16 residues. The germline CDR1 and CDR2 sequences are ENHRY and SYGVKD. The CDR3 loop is CAISGYGRFWSDEQYF. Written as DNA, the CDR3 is TGTGCCATCAGTGGATACGGTCGATTCTGGAGCGACGAGCAGTACTTC.

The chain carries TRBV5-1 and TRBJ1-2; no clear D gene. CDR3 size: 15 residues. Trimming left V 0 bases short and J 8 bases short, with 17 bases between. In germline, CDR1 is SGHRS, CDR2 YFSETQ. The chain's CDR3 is CASSLVLAGSGGYTF. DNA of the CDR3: TGCGCCAGCAGCTTGGTTCTGGCTGGGTCTGGCGGCTACACCTTC.